This T cell receptor beta chain appears in the sequencing data of a study of OX40 agonist ivuxolimab in advanced cancers. Study in general: Partial responses were achieved by three patients, of whom one had hepatocellular carcinoma and two had cutaneous melanoma. Findings and limits, study-wide: Compared with CD4+, CD8+ T cells on average had more expanded clones.

Germline V gene data show CDR1 as SEHNR and CDR2 as FQNEAQ (reference sequence). The CDR3 is 13 amino acids. Assay: immunoSEQ multiplex PCR; the TCRdb copy retains only in-frame clones and omits some. Of approximately 23,000 clones listed, over 60% are singletons. Autoimmune disease history or systemic immunosuppression led to patient exclusion. The study sampled blood at baseline, cycle 4 day 1, and cycle 7 day 1. About this clone: Its target is unknown. One end of the junction fails to match germline, which may point to a read error.

Sequenced material: CD4+ or CD8+ T cells sorted from blood, taken in a trial of the OX40 agonist ivuxolimab. The rearrangement uses TRBV7-9 and TRBJ1-3; weak D call: TRBD1 (5 bases). The receptor was derived from an adult with an advanced solid tumor such as melanoma, head and neck, liver or kidney cancer. The CDR3 coding sequence is TGTGCCAGCAGCTTTGGCGGGGCCCTAGCTGGGGATTTT. It encodes CASSFGGALAGDF.